These T cell receptor beta chains were read from a single sample in a study of graft-versus-host responses after intestinal transplantation. Using immunoSEQ multiplex PCR, the repertoire was profiled, and TCRdb retains in-frame clones only, with some absent. The data hold some 88,000 clones, with about 93% observed a single time. Their antigens are not known. The sequencing here drew on unstimulated CD8+ T cells sorted from spleen or lymph node cells, taken before intestinal transplant. Receptors originate from a human donor who received an intestinal transplant. CDR3s include the opening cysteine and the closing phenylalanine or tryptophan. The D gene is left open where the match is weak. Size values are once, few and many counts, or a class for expanded clones, and some rows have none.

v_gene: TRBV27; abundance: NA; d_gene: TRBD1; j_gene: TRBJ2-7; CDR3nt: TGTGCCAGCAGTCTGACAGGGCACCTCTACGAGCAGTACTTC; CDR3aa: CASSLTGHLYEQYF
v_gene: TRBV27; abundance: few; d_gene: NA; j_gene: TRBJ1-1; CDR3nt: TGTGCCAGCCGGGGCACTGAAGCTTTCTTT; CDR3aa: CASRGTEAFF
v_gene: TRBV4-3; abundance: NA; d_gene: TRBD1; j_gene: TRBJ2-7; CDR3nt: TGCGCCAGCAGCCTAGGACAGGGCCGATTCTACGAGCAGTACTTC; CDR3aa: CASSLGQGRFYEQYF
v_gene: TRBV10-3; abundance: few; d_gene: NA; j_gene: TRBJ2-5; CDR3nt: TGTGCCATCAGCGAACTAGTATTTGAGACCCAGTACTTC; CDR3aa: CAISELVFETQYF
v_gene: TRBV5-1; abundance: NA; d_gene: NA; j_gene: TRBJ2-7; CDR3nt: TGCGCCAGCAGCTTGGAGCACGGGTCCTACGAGCAGTACTTC; CDR3aa: CASSLEHGSYEQYF
v_gene: TRBV30; abundance: NA; d_gene: TRBD1; j_gene: TRBJ1-2; CDR3nt: TGTGCCTGGAGTCTTCGACAGGGGGCGGATGGCTACACCTTC; CDR3aa: CAWSLRQGADGYTF
v_gene: TRBV19; abundance: NA; d_gene: NA; j_gene: TRBJ1-6; CDR3nt: TGTGCCAGCACCTCCGCCCCTAGGTCCTATAATTCACCCCTCCACTTT; CDR3aa: CASTSAPRSYNSPLHF
v_gene: TRBV4-3; abundance: NA; d_gene: TRBD2; j_gene: TRBJ2-7; CDR3nt: TGCGCCAGCAGCCAAACTAGCGGGGGGGCCTCCTACGAGCAGTACTTC; CDR3aa: CASSQTSGGASYEQYF
v_gene: TRBV4-3; abundance: NA; d_gene: NA; j_gene: TRBJ2-3; CDR3nt: TGCGCCAGCAGCCAAGATCGAAGCGGAGATACGCAGTATTTT; CDR3aa: CASSQDRSGDTQYF
v_gene: TRBV4-3; abundance: NA; d_gene: NA; j_gene: TRBJ1-2; CDR3nt: TGCGCCAGCAGCCAGGACCCTGCAGGGGCGGCGGGAGATGGCTACACCTTC; CDR3aa: CASSQDPAGAAGDGYTF
v_gene: TRBV25-1; abundance: NA; d_gene: NA; j_gene: TRBJ1-1; CDR3nt: TGTGCCAGCAGTGAATCCCCCATCACTGAAGCTTTCTTT; CDR3aa: CASSESPITEAFF
v_gene: TRBV10-2; abundance: NA; d_gene: NA; j_gene: TRBJ2-7; CDR3nt: TGCGCCAGCGTGGGCAACTCCTACGAGCAGTACTTC; CDR3aa: CASVGNSYEQYF
v_gene: TRBV11-2; abundance: NA; d_gene: NA; j_gene: TRBJ2-7; CDR3nt: TGTGCCAGCAGCTTAGACAGGGGACCAGAGCAGTACTTC; CDR3aa: CASSLDRGPEQYF
v_gene: TRBV5-6; abundance: NA; d_gene: NA; j_gene: TRBJ1-1; CDR3nt: TGTGCCAGCAGCTTGGGTATGAACACTGAAGCTTTCTTT; CDR3aa: CASSLGMNTEAFF
v_gene: TRBV27; abundance: NA; d_gene: NA; j_gene: TRBJ1-6; CDR3nt: TGTGCCAGCACCCCCGGCCGTAACGGGTCACCCCTCCACTTT; CDR3aa: CASTPGRNGSPLHF
v_gene: TRBV30; abundance: NA; d_gene: NA; j_gene: TRBJ2-7; CDR3nt: TGTGCCTGGAGGTCTCGGGGGGCGGGCGAGCAGTACTTC; CDR3aa: CAWRSRGAGEQYF
v_gene: TRBV29-1; abundance: NA; d_gene: TRBD1; j_gene: TRBJ2-7; CDR3nt: TGCAGCGTTGAAGGGGGACAGGGGGCTTACGAGCAGTACTTC; CDR3aa: CSVEGGQGAYEQYF
v_gene: TRBV19; abundance: NA; d_gene: NA; j_gene: TRBJ1-3; CDR3nt: TGTGCCAGTAGTACAGACTACTCTGGAAACACCATATATTTT; CDR3aa: CASSTDYSGNTIYF
v_gene: TRBV4-1; abundance: NA; d_gene: NA; j_gene: TRBJ1-1; CDR3nt: TGCGCCAGCAGCCAGGCCCCATGGAACACTGAAGCTTTCTTT; CDR3aa: CASSQAPWNTEAFF
v_gene: TRBV14; abundance: once; d_gene: NA; j_gene: TRBJ2-6; CDR3nt: TGTGCCAGCAGCCACCAGGGGAAGGGTCCTGGGGCCAACGTCCTGACTTTC; CDR3aa: CASSHQGKGPGANVLTF
v_gene: TRBV7-6; abundance: NA; d_gene: NA; j_gene: TRBJ2-6; CDR3nt: TGTGCCAGCAGCCCCCACAGGGCACATCTCCTTTCTGGGGCCAACGTCCTGACTTTC; CDR3aa: CASSPHRAHLLSGANVLTF
v_gene: TRBV7-9; abundance: once; d_gene: NA; j_gene: TRBJ2-1; CDR3nt: TGTGCCAGCAGCTCAGGGGTGCAGGCCACCTACAATGAGCAGTTCTTC; CDR3aa: CASSSGVQATYNEQFF
v_gene: TRBV18; abundance: NA; d_gene: TRBD1; j_gene: TRBJ2-6; CDR3nt: TGTGCCAGCTCACCGACAGGGGAAAGACCTGGGGCCAACGTCCTGACTTTC; CDR3aa: CASSPTGERPGANVLTF
v_gene: TRBV6-5; abundance: NA; d_gene: NA; j_gene: TRBJ1-1; CDR3nt: TGTGCCAGCAGTAGGGGATGGCCCGTCGACGCTGAAGCTTTCTTT; CDR3aa: CASSRGWPVDAEAFF
v_gene: TRBV28; abundance: NA; d_gene: NA; j_gene: TRBJ1-6; CDR3nt: TGTGCCAGCAGCCGAATAGCAGGGGTTCTCCACTTT; CDR3aa: CASSRIAGVLHF
v_gene: TRBV4-3; abundance: few; d_gene: NA; j_gene: TRBJ1-1; CDR3nt: TGCGCCAGCAGCCAAGGAGGCAGTGAAGCTTTCTTT; CDR3aa: CASSQGGSEAFF
v_gene: TRBV29-1; abundance: few; d_gene: NA; j_gene: TRBJ1-1; CDR3nt: TGCAGCGTTGCGGATGAGGGCACTGAAGCTTTCTTT; CDR3aa: CSVADEGTEAFF
v_gene: TRBV4-3; abundance: NA; d_gene: NA; j_gene: TRBJ1-4; CDR3nt: TGCGCCAGCAGCCAAGACTACGGGGAAGTCAATGAAAAACTGTTTTTT; CDR3aa: CASSQDYGEVNEKLFF
v_gene: TRBV5-8; abundance: NA; d_gene: TRBD2; j_gene: TRBJ2-5; CDR3nt: TGTGCCAGCAGCTTGAGTAGCGGGGGTATGGGTGAGCAGTACTTC; CDR3aa: CASSLSSGGMGEQYF
v_gene: TRBV6-1; abundance: NA; d_gene: NA; j_gene: TRBJ1-2; CDR3nt: TGTGCCAGCCTGGTCCGGTCCCCCAACTATGGCTACACCTTC; CDR3aa: CASLVRSPNYGYTF
v_gene: TRBV29-1; abundance: NA; d_gene: NA; j_gene: TRBJ2-4; CDR3nt: TGCAGCGCGATGCCGGGAGCCAAAAACATTCAGTACTTC; CDR3aa: CSAMPGAKNIQYF
v_gene: TRBV15; abundance: NA; d_gene: TRBD1; j_gene: TRBJ1-4; CDR3nt: TGTGCCACCAGCGGGCCGACAGGGACTAATGAAAAACTGTTTTTT; CDR3aa: CATSGPTGTNEKLFF
v_gene: TRBV6-6; abundance: NA; d_gene: TRBD2; j_gene: TRBJ2-7; CDR3nt: TGTGCCAGCAGAGAGGGACTAGCGGGGGGCTTCTACGAGCAGTACTTC; CDR3aa: CASREGLAGGFYEQYF
v_gene: TRBV7-9; abundance: NA; d_gene: TRBD1; j_gene: TRBJ2-3; CDR3nt: TGTGCCAGCAGCTCCGGACAGGGTATAGATACGCAGTATTTT; CDR3aa: CASSSGQGIDTQYF
v_gene: TRBV5-6; abundance: NA; d_gene: TRBD1; j_gene: TRBJ1-2; CDR3nt: TGTGCCAGCAGCTTGATCAGGGGGTCCCCTGATGGCTACACCTTC; CDR3aa: CASSLIRGSPDGYTF
v_gene: TRBV6-6; abundance: NA; d_gene: NA; j_gene: TRBJ2-7; CDR3nt: TGTGCCAGCAGTTACCTCCCGAGCTCCTACGAGCAGTACTTC; CDR3aa: CASSYLPSSYEQYF
v_gene: TRBV9; abundance: NA; d_gene: NA; j_gene: TRBJ2-7; CDR3nt: TGTGCCAGCAGCGTATCAGGTAGCGGCGACGAGCAGTACTTC; CDR3aa: CASSVSGSGDEQYF
v_gene: TRBV11-2; abundance: NA; d_gene: TRBD2; j_gene: TRBJ2-1; CDR3nt: TGTGCCAGCAGCTTAGTATCGTCAGCGGGGGGGTCCTACAATGAGCAGTTCTTC; CDR3aa: CASSLVSSAGGSYNEQFF
v_gene: TRBV6-5; abundance: NA; d_gene: NA; j_gene: TRBJ1-1; CDR3nt: TGTGCCAGCAGTTACGCCCTGTTGGGGGCGAACACTGAAGCTTTCTTT; CDR3aa: CASSYALLGANTEAFF
v_gene: TRBV4-3; abundance: few; d_gene: NA; j_gene: TRBJ1-4; CDR3nt: TGCGCCAGCAGCCAAGATCGTATCAGTTCAGTTGAAAAACTGTTTTTT; CDR3aa: CASSQDRISSVEKLFF
v_gene: TRBV7-2; abundance: NA; d_gene: TRBD2; j_gene: TRBJ2-3; CDR3nt: TGTGCCAGCAGCTTAGTTGGCGGGGGTGGGGCAGATACGCAGTATTTT; CDR3aa: CASSLVGGGGADTQYF
v_gene: TRBV4-1; abundance: NA; d_gene: TRBD1; j_gene: TRBJ2-1; CDR3nt: TGCGCCAGCAGTCCCATCGAGGGGGCCGCCTACAATGAGCAGTTCTTC; CDR3aa: CASSPIEGAAYNEQFF
v_gene: TRBV2; abundance: NA; d_gene: NA; j_gene: TRBJ2-2; CDR3nt: TGTGCCAGCTCCCGAGGACAACCCGGGGAGCTGTTTTTT; CDR3aa: CASSRGQPGELFF
v_gene: TRBV4-1; abundance: NA; d_gene: NA; j_gene: TRBJ1-1; CDR3nt: TGCGCCAGCAGCCAAGATTGGACAGTGAACACTGAAGCTTTCTTT; CDR3aa: CASSQDWTVNTEAFF
v_gene: TRBV27; abundance: NA; d_gene: TRBD2; j_gene: TRBJ2-1; CDR3nt: TGTGCCAGCGTACCGCTTAGCGGGGGAGGCAACAATGAGCAGTTCTTC; CDR3aa: CASVPLSGGGNNEQFF
v_gene: TRBV14; abundance: NA; d_gene: NA; j_gene: TRBJ2-7; CDR3nt: TGTGCCAGCAGCCCAGGACAGAGCTACGAGCAGTACTTC; CDR3aa: CASSPGQSYEQYF
v_gene: TRBV6-5; abundance: NA; d_gene: NA; j_gene: TRBJ2-2; CDR3nt: TGTGCCAGCAGTTACGCGGGCACCGGGGAGCTGTTTTTT; CDR3aa: CASSYAGTGELFF
v_gene: TRBV7-7; abundance: NA; d_gene: NA; j_gene: TRBJ2-2; CDR3nt: TGTGCCACCAGGGGGGCAGGGACCGGGGAGCTGTTTTTT; CDR3aa: CATRGAGTGELFF
v_gene: TRBV5-1; abundance: NA; d_gene: NA; j_gene: TRBJ2-7; CDR3nt: TGCGCCAGCAGCTGGGGGCTGAGGGGCGACGAGCAGTACTTC; CDR3aa: CASSWGLRGDEQYF
v_gene: TRBV15; abundance: NA; d_gene: TRBD1; j_gene: TRBJ1-3; CDR3nt: TGTGCCACCAGCAGAACCCCGGACAGGGCGGCCGGAAACACCATATATTTT; CDR3aa: CATSRTPDRAAGNTIYF